This entry is about one T cell receptor beta chain. Its target is unknown. The data were obtained in a study of early T cells in non-severe SARS-CoV-2 infection. Study background: The study sequenced bulk RNA from unsorted whole blood, with chains unpaired. Regarding the study as a whole: The matching step, a VDJdb search, favored anti-spike CD8 responses and missed private and CD4 specificities.

Separate cDNA molecules each had unique molecular identifiers attached to them. TCRdb analysed the 5' RACE reads with MiXCR anew, one entry per CDR3 protein. The sample holds 25,000 to 30,000 distinct CDR3 sequences, about 10% seen once. This CDR3 region has 13 residues. Per the germline V gene, CDR1 is SGHRS and CDR2 is YFSETQ. V lost 0 bases and J 8 bases, leaving 11 bases between the germline ends. The sample comprised whole blood. This clonotype was obtained from an adult who was a healthcare worker with PCR-confirmed SARS-CoV-2 infection or an uninfected control (not recorded which). The chain couples TRBV5-1 to TRBJ1-1; D not resolved. The CDR3 DNA reads as TGCGCCAGCAGCTTGGCGGAAACGGGGGAAGCTTTCTTT. It is translated as CASSLAETGEAFF.